The 26 T cell receptor delta chains below were found in one sample sequenced in a study of human gamma delta and Vdelta1 T cells (dated by TCRdb to 2016 to 2019). Libraries were built with PCR. The data were produced on an Illumina MiSeq. Public reads were reanalyzed in TCRdb with CATT, and rows carrying the same DNA were merged afterwards. Across this sample there are more than 5,000 delta-chain clones, with about a tenth seen only once. The ten largest clones add up to roughly 13% of the sample. What was sequenced was naive CD27+ Vdelta1 gamma-delta T cells from blood. The source of these receptors is a human donor in good health.

This clone was recorded a few times. A far more abundant clone sits one base away, making this likely a read error. Other DNA sequences in this sample translate to the same CDR3. The chain joins TRDV1 to TRDJ1; weak D call: TRDD3 (6 bases). The CDR3 totals 18 residues. Trimming shortened V by 3 bases and J by 8 bases, and 28 bases separated the two germline ends. Looked up from germline, CDR1 is TSWWSYY and CDR2 is QGS. Here the CDR3 reads CALGEPPRGGGRRNKLIF. As DNA, the CDR3 is TGTGCTCTTGGGGAGCCTCCCCGAGGGGGGGGACGGCGTAACAAACTCATCTTT.

Only a few counts were recorded for this clone. A much larger clone lies one base from this, so it may be a read error. Other nucleotide sequences in the sample specify the same CDR3. The genes are TRDV1 and TRDJ1; D not resolved. V was clipped by 1 base and J by 3 bases, with 21 bases between them. The CDR3 covers 18 residues. Germline CDR1 reads TSWWSYY; CDR2 reads QGS. CDR3 bases: TGTGCTCTTGGGGAACGGGGTAGGCGGGCTACCCTCCCCGATAAACTCATCTTT. Amino acid sequence: CALGERGRRATLPDKLIF.

With respect to this clone: A read error is possible here, since a much larger clone lies one base away. This chain uses TRDV1 with TRDJ1; possible D gene TRDD2, 5 bases. Trimming removed 3 bases from V and 0 bases from J, with 44 bases in between. CDR1 and CDR2 from the germline V gene are TSWWSYY and QGS. CDR3 length equals 26 residues. CDR3 DNA: TGTGCTCTTGGGGAGATTACTGAACGGGGCTCGACTCCCTACAGAAAGAAAGCGGTGTACACCGATAAACTCATCTTT. It translates to CALGEITERGSTPYRKKAVYTDKLIF.

Notes on this clone: One base away lies a much larger clone, so this may be a sequencing read error. In the same sample, other DNA sequences code for this CDR3. The chain carries TRDV1 and TRDJ1; TRDD3 matches 12 bases. The germline V gene has CDR1 TSWWSYY and CDR2 QGS. The CDR3 length is 25 residues. The CDR3 spells CALGGGMIGYSRWGIRVGDTDKLIF. CDR3 sequence (DNA): TGTGCCCTTGGGGGCGGGATGATAGGCTACAGCCGCTGGGGGATACGCGTGGGAGACACCGATAAACTCATCTTT.

This clone showed up just a few times. TCRdb lists the protein of a much larger clone for this DNA, which differs at residue 7, so this is likely a read error; the protein given here is translated from the DNA itself. The chain has TRDV1 and TRDJ1, with a weak D call TRDD3 (6 bases). The CDR3 covers 19 residues. V was trimmed by 2 bases and J by 0 bases, leaving 22 bases between them. CDR1 and CDR2 (germline): TSWWSYY, QGS. CDR3 region: CALGEIPRRRGGHTDKLIF. The CDR3 DNA follows: TGTGCTCTTGGGGAAATCCCGCGGCGACGGGGGGGACACACCGATAAACTCATCTTT.

Comments on this clone: The TCRdb protein, from a much larger clone, departs from this DNA's translation at residue 11, likely by read error; the protein shown derives from the DNA. The chain couples TRDV1 to TRDJ1, with no clear D. The CDR3 extends over 15 amino acids. With 2 bases removed from V and 11 bases from J, the gap between germline ends came to 21 bases. Germline V gene lookup returns CDR1 TSWWSYY and CDR2 QGS. CDR3 protein: CALGEGRRLVRRLIF. Here the CDR3 DNA reads TGTGCTCTTGGGGAAGGGAGGCGACTCGTACGACGGCTCATCTTT.

The rearrangement uses TRDV1 and TRDJ1; 7 bases align to TRDD3. Germline V gene data show CDR1 as TSWWSYY and CDR2 as QGS. Germline trimming cut 5 bases from V and 0 bases from J; bases unmatched to any gene: 21. The CDR3 extends over 20 amino acids. The CDR3 loop is CALGKGRGAGGQPHTDKLIF. The CDR3 coding sequence is TGTGCTCTTGGGAAAGGGAGAGGAGCTGGGGGCCAACCCCACACCGATAAACTCATCTTT.

This clone has just a few counts. The amino acid sequence in TCRdb belongs to a much larger clone and departs from this DNA's translation at residue 6, likely a sequencing read error; the sequence shown is translated from the DNA. The rearrangement links TRDV1 to TRDJ1; 8 bases are shared with TRDD3. This CDR3 is built from 18 residues. Germline-derived CDR1 and CDR2 are TSWWSYY and QGS. The trim removed 4 bases at V and 3 bases at J, leaving 16 bases unmatched. CDR3 bases: TGTGCTCTTGGGGCCCGCCGTCGACTGGGGGGGGGACCCGATAAACTCATCTTT. Translated: CALGARRRLGGGPDKLIF.

On this clone: This may arise from a read error, as a much more abundant clone is one base away. The chain carries TRDV1 and TRDJ1, with 8 bases fitting TRDD3. The CDR3 totals 23 residues. Germline lookup yields CDR1 TSWWSYY and CDR2 QGS. In DNA form, the CDR3 reads TGTTCTCTTGGGGAAAGCCTTTACCTTCGTCCCCAAAGGATCGAGGGATACGCCGATAAACTCATCTTT. This translates into CSLGESLYLRPQRIEGYADKLIF.

This clone is medium-sized (0.01 to 0.1%) in the sample. The V call is TRDV1, the J call TRDJ1; 9 nucleotides match TRDD3. CDR3 length: 30 amino acids. V was clipped by 0 bases and J by 3 bases; unmatched bases: 47. Germline V CDR1 and CDR2: TSWWSYY, QGS. Here the CDR3 reads CALGELGEPQRNFLPLRGILRGRGADKLIF. The CDR3 bases are TGTGCTCTTGGGGAACTTGGGGAACCCCAGCGGAATTTCCTACCACTTAGGGGGATACTTAGGGGACGCGGCGCCGATAAACTCATCTTT.

About this clone itself: TCRdb shows a much larger clone's protein in place of this DNA's translation, and the two differ at residue 14, likely through a read error; the protein shown is translated from the DNA. The V gene is TRDV1, the J gene TRDJ1; D unclear. This CDR3 is built from 16 residues. Germline CDR1 and CDR2: TSWWSYY and QGS. The DNA for the CDR3 is TGTGCTCTTGGGGAACGTTCCCCTAGGTACACCGATAAACCCATCTTT. Protein product: CALGERSPRYTDKPIF.

This clone was found a few times. For this DNA, TCRdb reports the protein of a much larger clone, which diverges at residue 11, most likely from a read error; the protein presented here is translated directly from the DNA. V usage is TRDV1 and J usage is TRDJ1, with D possibly being TRDD3 (6 bases). Germline assignment: CDR1 TSWWSYY and CDR2 QGS. CDR3 size: 15 residues. The CDR3 DNA reads TGTGCCCTCGGTGTCGGTAGGGGGAAGACGGATAAACTCATCTTT. Residues: CALGVGRGKTDKLIF.

A remark on this clone: Given a much more abundant clone one base away, this may be a read error. V gene TRDV1 combines with J gene TRDJ1; TRDD3 aligns across 10 bases. V lost 3 bases, J lost 1 base, and 26 bases stayed unmatched. The CDR3 runs 23 residues. Germline CDR1 TSWWSYY, CDR2 QGS. In nucleotides, the CDR3 is TGTGCTCTTGGGGAGAGGGTTCCCCCTCATTCTCGGGGGATACGCGTAATCACCGATAAACTCATCTTT. Protein: CALGERVPPHSRGIRVITDKLIF.

In the case of this clone: TCRdb records a much larger clone's protein for this DNA, with a difference at residue 11 that likely arises from a read error; the protein given is the translation of the DNA. This chain joins TRDV1 and TRDJ1, with 7 positions matching TRDD3. CDR1 and CDR2 (germline): TSWWSYY, QGS. V shed 4 bases and J 3 bases; nucleotides not matched to a gene: 17. The CDR3 contains 18 residues. The CDR3 loop reads CALGGRLRGGDRSDKLIF. Written as DNA, the CDR3 is TGTGCTCTTGGGGGACGCCTTCGCGGAGGGGATAGGTCCGATAAACTCATCTTT.

Details on this clone: A read error may explain this, as a much larger clone is one base away. V gene TRDV1 combines with J gene TRDJ1, with 13 bases identical to TRDD3. The CDR3 has 25 amino acids. Germline-derived CDR1 and CDR2 are TSWWSYY and QGS. Germline trimming cut 2 bases from V and 0 bases from J; bases unmatched to any gene: 27. The CDR3 DNA is TGTGCTCTTGGGGAATCCGGGCCTTCCCAACACTGGGGGATACGTAAAGGACAATACACCGATAAACTCATCTTT. Its translation is CALGESGPSQHWGIRKGQYTDKLIF.

Comments on this clone: The protein that TCRdb holds for this DNA derives from a much larger clone and differs from the translated DNA at residue 17, which likely indicates a read error; the protein shown here is translated from the DNA. The V gene is TRDV1, the J gene TRDJ1; weak D call: TRDD2 (6 bases). CDR1 is TSWWSYY and CDR2 is QGS in the germline V gene. The CDR3 runs to 20 residues. CDR3 protein: CALGGPSYSLLGDSTDELIF. CDR3 bases: TGTGCTCTTGGGGGCCCATCCTACTCACTTCTAGGGGACTCCACCGATGAACTCATCTTT.

As concerns this clone: It is likely a read error: a sequence one base away is far more abundant. Other DNA sequences in this sample translate to the same CDR3. The J gene is TRDJ1, the V gene TRDV1; 8 positions match TRDD2. This CDR3 has 20 amino acids. Germline V gene sequence: CDR1 TSWWSYY, CDR2 QGS. Losses at the gene ends were 4 bases for V and 2 bases for J; bases not matched to a gene: 21. CDR3 nucleotide sequence: TGTGCTCTTGGGGGTTCAGACTTCCTACGGATGGGTCTAAGTACCGATAAACTCATCTTT. This gives the protein CALGGSDFLRMGLSTDKLIF.

There are a few counts of this clone. The chain couples TRDV1 to TRDJ1; perhaps TRDD3 as D (6 bases). Germline CDR1 and CDR2: TSWWSYY and QGS. This CDR3 spans 22 amino acids. Trimming shortened V by 0 bases and J by 1 base, and 30 bases separated the two germline ends. This CDR3 reads CALGELRRGGGSRGKGTDKLIF. The CDR3 region has the DNA TGTGCTCTTGGGGAACTTCGACGGGGGGGGGGCTCCAGGGGGAAGGGCACCGATAAACTCATCTTT.

This clone was counted only a few times. A far bigger clonotype differs at one base, so this is likely a read error. The same CDR3 also results from other DNA sequences found in this sample. V usage is TRDV1 and J usage is TRDJ1, with TRDD3 identical over 8 bases. CDR1 and CDR2 from the germline V gene are TSWWSYY and QGS. The V segment lost 4 bases and the J segment 0 bases; nucleotides outside the gene matches: 25. The CDR3 sequence is 22 residues long. CDR3 loop: CALGGLVPTIKYWGSHTDKLIF. The CDR3 DNA follows: TGTGCTCTTGGGGGACTTGTCCCTACGATTAAGTACTGGGGGTCGCACACCGATAAACTCATCTTT.

There are a few counts of this clone. This chain joins TRDV1 and TRDJ1, with 7 bases that match TRDD3. Germline assignment: CDR1 TSWWSYY and CDR2 QGS. The length of the CDR3 is 16 residues. The V and J ends lost 1 base and 7 bases, in that order; junction bases with no gene match: 12. CDR3 DNA: TGTGCTCTTGGGGAACGGGGGTGGAGCTGGGGGTTTAAACTCATCTTT. Residues: CALGERGWSWGFKLIF.

This clone was recorded a few times. This could be a read error, since a much larger clone is one nucleotide away. The chain joins TRDV1 to TRDJ1; 9 bases map to TRDD3. The CDR3 is 20 amino acids. CDR1 is TSWWSYY and CDR2 is QGS in the germline V gene. V trimming: 6 bases; J trimming: 10 bases; junction bases outside the gene matches: 30. The CDR3 protein is CALGGPSSRTGGLSPRRLIF. In DNA form, the CDR3 reads TGTGCTCTTGGAGGCCCCTCCTCCCGTACTGGGGGACTCTCCCCGAGACGACTCATCTTT.

This clone was seen more than once but under ten times. The protein recorded in TCRdb matches a much larger clone and deviates from this DNA's translation at residue 12, suggesting a read error; the protein here is obtained by translating the DNA. This chain connects TRDV1 to TRDJ1, with TRDD2 matching over 8 bases. Trimming cost V 0 bases and J 8 bases; bases outside gene matches: 11. Germline-derived CDR1 and CDR2 are TSWWSYY and QGS. The CDR3 loop spans 16 amino acids. This chain's CDR3 is CALGELLASYRGKLIF. The DNA of the CDR3 is TGTGCTCTTGGGGAACTATTGGCTTCCTACAGGGGGAAACTCATCTTT.

Concerning this clone: Possible read error: a much larger clone is one base away. J is TRDJ1 and V is TRDV1, with 8 bases identical to TRDD3. The CDR3 has 23 residues. V was clipped by 2 bases and J by 3 bases; unmatched bases: 29. Germline assignment: CDR1 TSWWSYY and CDR2 QGS. CDR3 in amino acids: CALGESLYLRPRRIEGYADKLIF. CDR3 DNA sequence: TGTGCTCTTGGGGAAAGCCTTTACCTTCGTCCCCGAAGGATCGAGGGATACGCCGATAAACTCATCTTT.

This clone was counted a few times. TCRdb records a much larger clone's protein for this DNA, with a difference at residue 14 that likely arises from a read error; the protein given is the translation of the DNA. The rearrangement joins TRDV1 to TRDJ1; D may be TRDD2 or TRDD3 (6 bases each). V lost 6 bases, J lost 4 bases, and 30 bases lay in between. The CDR3 covers 19 residues. Per germline, CDR1 TSWWSYY and CDR2 QGS. The CDR3, as DNA: TGTGCTCTTGGCGATCCCCGGCCTTCCGGGAGATACGCTATCGATAAACTCATCTTT. Translation: CALGDPRPSGRYAIDKLIF.

This clone is deemed medium-sized. The identical CDR3 is also encoded by other nucleotide sequences in the sample. The rearrangement uses TRDV1 and TRDJ1; 9 bases align to TRDD2. Per germline, CDR1 TSWWSYY and CDR2 QGS. The CDR3 runs 23 residues. V lost 3 bases and J lost 0; bases outside the gene matches: 26. Written as DNA, the CDR3 is TGTGCTCTTGGGGAGCCGGCCTTCCTACGAATGGGGGACCCCAGGAGGTACACCGATAAACTCATCTTT. Translated, it gives CALGEPAFLRMGDPRRYTDKLIF.

Comment on this clone: TCRdb's entry gives the protein of a much larger clone, which mismatches this DNA's translation at residue 17, likely from a read error; the protein reported here is translated from the DNA. The chain joins TRDV1 to TRDJ1; D possibly corresponds to TRDD3 (10 bases). Germline V gene lookup returns CDR1 TSWWSYY and CDR2 QGS. The CDR3 is 19 residues long. CDR3 DNA sequence: TGTGCTCTTGGGGGCCTTCCTACACGTACTGGGGGATTAGGCGATAAATTCATCTTT. Translated, it gives CALGGLPTRTGGLGDKFIF.